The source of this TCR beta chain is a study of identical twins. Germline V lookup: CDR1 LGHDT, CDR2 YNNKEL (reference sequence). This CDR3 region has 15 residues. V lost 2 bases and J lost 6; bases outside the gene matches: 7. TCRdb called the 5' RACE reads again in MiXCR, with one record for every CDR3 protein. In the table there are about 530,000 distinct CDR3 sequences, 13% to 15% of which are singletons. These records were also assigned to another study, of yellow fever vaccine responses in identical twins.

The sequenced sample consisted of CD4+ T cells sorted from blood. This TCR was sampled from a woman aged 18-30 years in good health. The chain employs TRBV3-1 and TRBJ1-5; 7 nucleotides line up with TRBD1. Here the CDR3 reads CASSQRGRTAQPQHF. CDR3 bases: TGTGCCAGCAGCCAAAGGGGGCGGACGGCTCAGCCCCAGCATTTT.